A selection of T cell receptor beta chains follows, all from one sample in a study of blood T cells in healthy people across ages. TCRdb called the 5' RACE reads again in MiXCR, with one record for every CDR3 protein. The repertoire consists of 1.5 million to 2 million distinct CDR3 sequences, with roughly 50% occurring once and the leading ten covering less than 2.5%. The sequencing sample was made of blood. Receptors originate from a middle-aged woman in good health. The CDR3 runs from the conserved cysteine through the conserved F or W. D genes are given only for firm matches. Size tells how often a clone was seen (once, few, many) or the class of an expanded clone, and some rows leave it out.

D,V,size,J,CDR3,DNA
TRBD2,TRBV20-1,few,TRBJ2-5,CSAQPLAGGIEQYF,TGCAGTGCTCAACCCCTAGCGGGGGGGATTGAGCAGTACTTC
TRBD2,TRBV13,-,TRBJ2-5,CASSFPSLAETQETQYF,TGTGCCAGCAGCTTCCCCTCACTAGCGGAGACTCAAGAGACCCAGTACTTC
-,TRBV6-5,-,TRBJ2-7,CASSYSARVGYEQYF,TGTGCCAGCAGTTACTCTGCCAGGGTGGGGTACGAGCAGTACTTC
-,TRBV20-1,-,TRBJ2-1,CSARDPTGVYCNEQFF,TGCAGTGCTAGAGATCCTACGGGGGTCTACTGCAATGAGCAGTTCTTC
TRBD1,TRBV4-1,-,TRBJ2-1,CASSQPRTGGNEQFF,TGCGCCAGCAGCCAACCTAGGACAGGGGGAAATGAGCAGTTCTTC
TRBD2,TRBV20-1,few,TRBJ2-5,CSARARAGGRETQYF,TGCAGTGCTAGAGCCCGGGCGGGGGGTCGAGAGACCCAGTACTTC
-,TRBV12-3/TRBV12-4,-,TRBJ1-5,CASSLSSYSNQPQHF,TGTGCCAGCAGTTTAAGTAGTTATAGCAATCAGCCCCAGCATTTT
TRBD1,TRBV28,-,TRBJ2-1,CASSSYPGTGDNEQFF,TGTGCCAGCAGTTCGTATCCCGGGACAGGGGACAATGAGCAGTTCTTC
TRBD2,TRBV9,few,TRBJ2-5,CASSVGRAQETQYF,TGTGCCAGCAGCGTTGGGAGGGCCCAAGAGACCCAGTACTTC
-,TRBV29-1,few,TRBJ2-5,CSVVRGIETQYF,TGCAGCGTTGTTCGGGGGATTGAGACCCAGTACTTC
-,TRBV6-5,-,TRBJ1-1,CASSYQQNTEAFF,TGTGCCAGCAGTTATCAGCAGAACACTGAAGCTTTCTTT
-,TRBV6-1,-,TRBJ1-6,CASSEAQGPPLHF,TGTGCCAGCAGTGAAGCCCAGGGTCCACCCCTCCACTTT
TRBD1,TRBV7-6,few,TRBJ2-1,CASSSQGQGGSVKFF,TGTGCCAGCAGCTCACAAGGACAGGGGGGCTCGGTGAAGTTCTTC
-,TRBV15,-,TRBJ2-7,CATSRDNRRYEQYF,TGTGCCACCAGCAGAGACAACAGGCGCTACGAGCAGTACTTC
-,TRBV27,-,TRBJ2-2,CASSLKLGGELFF,TGTGCCAGCAGTCTAAAATTGGGAGGGGAGCTGTTTTTT
-,TRBV7-2,few,TRBJ2-1,CASSLIRVQHNEQFF,TGTGCCAGCAGCTTAATCAGGGTCCAGCACAATGAGCAGTTCTTC
-,TRBV2,-,TRBJ2-3,CASRDNLVTDTQYF,TGTGCCAGCAGGGATAACCTAGTCACAGATACGCAGTATTTT
-,TRBV20-1,-,TRBJ1-5,CSARVPGGLGNQPQHF,TGCAGTGCTAGAGTCCCTGGGGGGTTGGGCAATCAGCCCCAGCATTTT
-,TRBV7-9,-,TRBJ2-3,CASSKTEFTDTQYF,TGTGCCAGCAGCAAAACTGAATTCACAGATACGCAGTATTTT
-,TRBV5-1,-,TRBJ1-6,CASSLGASSGSPLHF,TGCGCCAGCAGCTTGGGAGCGTCTTCGGGTTCACCCCTCCACTTT
-,TRBV28,few,TRBJ2-4,CASSFIRGSAAKNIQYF,TGTGCCAGCAGTTTTATTAGGGGCTCAGCGGCCAAAAACATTCAGTACTTC
-,TRBV5-1,-,TRBJ2-1,CAIRRGNEQFF,TGCGCCATCAGGAGGGGAAATGAGCAGTTCTTC
-,TRBV6-4,-,TRBJ2-5,CASSDPRPRGLGPETQYF,TGTGCCAGCAGTGACCCGAGGCCCCGGGGCCTGGGGCCAGAGACCCAGTACTTC
TRBD2,TRBV13,few,TRBJ2-3,CASSTGLAGALAPLTDTQYF,TGTGCCAGCAGCACCGGACTAGCGGGCGCCTTGGCTCCCCTCACAGATACGCAGTATTTT
-,TRBV28,-,TRBJ1-2,CASSSNRVDGYTF,TGTGCCAGCAGTTCGAACAGGGTGGATGGCTACACCTTC
TRBD1,TRBV12-3/TRBV12-4,few,TRBJ2-3,CASKTGTGGLDTQYF,TGTGCCAGCAAAACCGGGACAGGGGGCTTGGATACGCAGTATTTT
-,TRBV25-1,few,TRBJ1-2,CASSENDSYGYTF,TGTGCCAGCAGTGAAAACGACAGTTATGGCTACACCTTC
-,TRBV10-3,-,TRBJ2-3,CAISEGTITDTQYF,TGTGCCATCAGTGAGGGAACGATCACAGATACGCAGTATTTT
TRBD1,TRBV27,-,TRBJ1-2,CASSADRSNNGYTF,TGTGCCAGCAGTGCGGACAGGTCCAATAATGGCTACACCTTC
-,TRBV6-2/TRBV6-3,few,TRBJ2-1,CASSYPRVGNEQFF,TGTGCCAGCAGTTACCCCAGGGTAGGCAATGAGCAGTTCTTC
-,TRBV29-1,-,TRBJ2-3,CSVDVGTARDTQYF,TGCAGCGTTGATGTTGGGACTGCCCGGGATACGCAGTATTTT
TRBD2,TRBV7-3,few,TRBJ2-5,CASSLAGVAETQYF,TGTGCCAGCAGCCTAGCGGGGGTAGCGGAGACCCAGTACTTC
-,TRBV4-3,few,TRBJ1-4,CASSQDRVVNEKLFF,TGCGCCAGCAGCCAAGACAGGGTTGTTAATGAAAAACTGTTTTTT
-,TRBV29-1,-,TRBJ2-7,CSVVAGPHYEQYF,TGCAGCGTTGTGGCAGGCCCTCACTACGAGCAGTACTTC
-,TRBV20-1,-,TRBJ1-5,CSARDPGTGTSNQPQHF,TGCAGTGCTAGAGATCCCGGGACCGGAACAAGCAATCAGCCCCAGCATTTT
TRBD1,TRBV20-1,-,TRBJ2-7,CSARVGQGAGEQYF,TGCAGTGCTAGGGTGGGACAGGGGGCTGGCGAGCAGTACTTC
-,TRBV29-1,-,TRBJ1-2,CTDSIGNGYTF,TGCACCGATTCCATTGGGAATGGCTACACCTTC
-,TRBV13,few,TRBJ1-1,CASRQAGRSNEAFF,TGTGCCAGCAGGCAAGCAGGGCGGAGTAATGAAGCTTTCTTT
TRBD1,TRBV11-2,few,TRBJ2-5,CASSVGQQQETQYF,TGTGCCAGCAGCGTGGGACAGCAACAAGAGACCCAGTACTTC
-,TRBV7-2,-,TRBJ2-2,CASSQDQGNTGELFF,TGTGCCAGCAGCCAGGATCAGGGAAACACCGGGGAGCTGTTTTTT
TRBD2,TRBV13,few,TRBJ2-4,CASSLGGGGRKNIQYF,TGTGCCAGCAGCCTCGGAGGCGGGGGGAGGAAAAACATTCAGTACTTC
-,TRBV5-1,-,TRBJ2-7,CASSLVGGAWYEQYF,TGCGCCAGCAGCTTGGTGGGGGGTGCTTGGTACGAGCAGTACTTC
-,TRBV6-1,few,TRBJ1-2,CASSARTASDLYGYTF,TGTGCCAGCAGTGCAAGGACAGCGTCGGACCTCTATGGCTACACCTTC
TRBD1,TRBV5-1,few,TRBJ1-5,CASSLASGDRTQHF,TGCGCCAGCAGCTTGGCCTCGGGGGACAGGACCCAGCATTTT
TRBD2,TRBV4-3,-,TRBJ2-2,CASSQLRWGLDNTGELFF,TGCGCCAGCAGCCAACTCCGATGGGGACTAGACAACACCGGGGAGCTGTTTTTT
TRBD2,TRBV20-1,few,TRBJ2-5,CSARPTSGGSETQYF,TGCAGTGCTAGACCGACTAGCGGGGGGTCAGAGACCCAGTACTTC
TRBD2,TRBV5-4,-,TRBJ2-3,CASSLVPGLGGDTQYF,TGTGCCAGTAGCTTGGTCCCGGGACTAGGAGGAGATACGCAGTATTTT
TRBD2,TRBV24-1,-,TRBJ2-7,CATSDRGGNAHEQYF,TGTGCCACCAGTGATCGGGGGGGCAATGCGCACGAGCAGTACTTC
TRBD1,TRBV6-6,-,TRBJ2-7,CASMGAGGSYNEQYF,TGTGCCAGCATGGGGGCAGGGGGCTCCTACAATGAGCAGTACTTC
-,TRBV5-1,-,TRBJ2-1,CASSPTAGANEQFF,TGCGCCAGCAGCCCAACCGCAGGGGCCAATGAGCAGTTCTTC
-,TRBV4-1,few,TRBJ1-1,CASSRTTGNTEAFF,TGCGCCAGCAGCCGTACAACAGGGAACACTGAAGCTTTCTTT
-,TRBV7-2,few,TRBJ2-3,CASSHRMTDTQYF,TGTGCCAGCAGTCATAGGATGACAGATACGCAGTATTTT
TRBD1,TRBV5-1,-,TRBJ2-1,CASSLGQGGFNEQFF,TGCGCCAGCAGCTTAGGACAGGGGGGGTTCAATGAGCAGTTCTTC
-,TRBV29-1,-,TRBJ2-7,CSVGTPDEQYF,TGCAGCGTCGGGACCCCCGACGAGCAGTACTTC
TRBD1,TRBV6-1,-,TRBJ2-7,CASSGHRGEQYF,TGTGCCAGCAGTGGGCACAGGGGCGAGCAGTACTTC
TRBD2,TRBV4-2,-,TRBJ2-3,CASSQDPSGGAADTQYF,TGTGCCAGCAGCCAAGATCCTAGCGGGGGGGCCGCAGATACGCAGTATTTT
-,TRBV6-2/TRBV6-3,-,TRBJ1-2,CASSDGRQTTTF,TGTGCCAGCAGTGACGGGAGGCAGACAACCACCTTC
-,TRBV5-1,-,TRBJ1-1,CASSPGAGGTEAFF,TGCGCCAGCAGCCCGGGAGCTGGAGGGACTGAAGCTTTCTTT
-,TRBV10-3,-,TRBJ1-2,CASSESQTSGYTF,TGTGCCAGCAGTGAGTCCCAGACCTCGGGCTACACCTTC